Each of the 22 T cell receptor beta chains below was sequenced from the same sample in a study of shared clonotypes between healthy human individuals. This table comes from immunoSEQ multiplex PCR, and its TCRdb copy is limited to in-frame clones, with some not included. The sample carries a few hundred thousand clones, approximately 65% recorded once. What was sequenced was memory CD4+ T cells sorted from blood. Regarding subset: CD45RA-negative fraction. The receptors here all came from a young man in good health.

The chain links TRBV4-2 to TRBJ2-7, with 10 bases identical to TRBD2. The ends lost 1 base at V and 0 bases at J; junction bases unmatched: 0. Germline CDR1 and CDR2: LGHNA and YNFKEQ. The CDR3 totals 15 residues. As DNA, the CDR3 is TGTGCCAGCAGCCAAGTAGCGGGAGGCTCCTACGAGCAGTACTTC. Amino acids: CASSQVAGGSYEQYF.

The J gene is TRBJ1-5, the V gene TRBV27, with D perhaps matching TRBD1 (6 bases). The CDR3 totals 13 residues. Germline assignment: CDR1 MNHEY and CDR2 SMNVEV (reference sequence). The V gene lost 6 bases and the J gene lost 10 bases, with 16 bases spanning the gap. The CDR3 is CASRNDRWGPQHF. CDR3 bases: TGTGCCAGCAGGAACGACAGGTGGGGACCCCAGCATTTT.

In this sample, this clone turned up once. A read error is the likely source, as a far larger clone sits one nucleotide away. At the DNA level, this CDR3 is encoded by other sequences in the same sample as well. This chain links TRBV5-1 with TRBJ1-5; D is ambiguous. Deletions cut 0 bases from V and 1 base from J, with 5 bases between. Germline CDR1 reads SGHRS; CDR2 reads YFSETQ. CDR3 length equals 14 residues. The CDR3 DNA sequence: TGCGCCAGCAGCTTGGGGGTCAGCAATCAGCCCCAGCATTTT. This sequence encodes CASSLGVSNQPQHF.

For this clone: The CDR3 end shows no conserved phenylalanine or tryptophan, and so a read error is likely. No DNA is shown, since the ends of the CDR3 on it are uncertain; the CDR3 is the one TCRdb lists. The V gene is TRBV7-9, the J gene TRBJ1-1. The CDR3 length is 11 residues, termini included. The germline gives CDR1 SEHNR, CDR2 FQNEAQ (reference sequence). The CDR3 reads CASSFPGEEEV.

This clone was recorded a few times. The chain links TRBV12-5 to TRBJ1-2; 9 nucleotides agree with TRBD1. The V gene's germline CDR1 is LGHNT and CDR2 FRNRAP. The CDR3 is 14 amino acids. Losses at the gene ends were 3 bases for V and 4 bases for J; bases not matched to a gene: 3. In nucleotides, the CDR3 is TGTGCTAGTGGTTTAGGGACAGGGCGCTATGGCTACACCTTC. Its translation: CASGLGTGRYGYTF.

The chain employs TRBV5-1 and TRBJ2-1; 14 nucleotides line up with TRBD2. Germline V CDR1 and CDR2: SGHRS, YFSETQ. This CDR3 has 16 residues. Trimming cost V 1 base and J 5 bases; bases outside gene matches: 2. The CDR3 reads CASSLRLAGGDNEQFF. Written as DNA, the CDR3 is TGCGCCAGCAGCTTGAGACTAGCGGGAGGGGACAATGAGCAGTTCTTC.

V usage is TRBV7-9 and J usage is TRBJ2-3, with 7 bases lining up with TRBD2. CDR1 SEHNR and CDR2 FQNEAQ come from the germline V gene (reference sequence). Trimming removed 5 bases from V and 0 bases from J; junction bases left unmatched: 8. The CDR3 totals 16 residues. CDR3 residues: CASSAIGRYSTDTQYF. The CDR3, as DNA: TGTGCCAGCAGCGCGATCGGGAGGTATAGCACAGATACGCAGTATTTT.

This chain links TRBV11-2 with TRBJ2-1; TRBD2 matches at 8 bases. The CDR3 is made up of 17 amino acids. Germline CDR1 is SGHAT and CDR2 is FQNNGV. Losses at the gene ends were 5 bases for V and 0 bases for J; bases not matched to a gene: 9. The CDR3: CASSPRTSRSSYNEQFF. For the CDR3, the DNA is TGTGCCAGCAGCCCCCGGACTAGCAGAAGCTCCTACAATGAGCAGTTCTTC.

This chain joins TRBV11-2 and TRBJ2-5, with D perhaps TRBD2 (6 bases). The CDR3 is 14 residues long. Germline lookup yields CDR1 SGHAT and CDR2 FQNNGV. The V and J ends lost 4 bases and 3 bases respectively, with 12 bases between them. CDR3 nucleotide sequence: TGTGCCAGCAGCTCATCCCCGGGAGAAGAGACCCAGTACTTC. This encodes CASSSSPGEETQYF.

This clone was recorded a few times. This sequence joins TRBV7-9 and TRBJ2-4; the D is unclear. Germline-derived CDR1 and CDR2 are SEHNR and FQNEAQ (reference sequence). V shed 2 bases and J shed 0 bases, with 11 bases lying between them. The CDR3 sequence is 16 residues long. CDR3 in amino acids: CASSLHHLVAKNIQYF. CDR3 DNA: TGTGCCAGCAGCTTACACCACTTAGTAGCCAAAAACATTCAGTACTTC. Filled out from reference TRBV7-9 and TRBJ2-4, the complete variable domain reads DTGVSQNPRHKITKRGQNVTFRCDPISEHNRLYWYRQTLGQGPEFLTYFQNEAQLEKSRLLSDRFSAERPKGSFSTLEIQRTEQGDSAMYLCASSLHHLVAKNIQYFGAGTRLSVL.

This clone appeared a few times. This rearrangement joins TRBV28 to TRBJ1-5; D is unresolved. CDR3 length: 14 residues. Trimming removed 6 bases at V and 1 base at J, with 10 bases between. Germline CDR1 MDHEN, CDR2 SYDVKM. CDR3 region: CASRGDYSNQPQHF. The CDR3 nucleotides are TGTGCCAGCAGGGGCGACTACAGCAATCAGCCCCAGCATTTT. Complete variable domain (other parts from reference TRBV28 and TRBJ1-5): DVKVTQSSRYLVKRTGEKVFLECVQDMDHENMFWYRQDPGLGLRLIYFSYDVKMKEKGDIPEGYSVSREKKERFSLILESASTNQTSMYLCASRGDYSNQPQHFGDGTRLSIL.

This clone was counted between two and nine times. The chain uses TRBV5-1 and TRBJ1-2; 9 bases map to TRBD1. Germline CDR1 is SGHRS and CDR2 is YFSETQ. V lost 6 bases and J lost 7; bases outside the gene matches: 7. This CDR3 contains 13 residues. CDR3 protein: CASTGTGYSGYTF. The CDR3 coding sequence is TGCGCCAGCACCGGGACAGGGTATAGTGGCTACACCTTC. Drawing the rest from reference TRBV5-1 and TRBJ1-2, the complete variable domain is KAGVTQTPRYLIKTRGQQVTLSCSPISGHRSVSWYQQTPGQGLQFLFEYFSETQRNKGNFPGRFSGRQFSNSRSEMNVSTLELGDSALYLCASTGTGYSGYTFGSGTRLTVV.

V is TRBV5-6 and J is TRBJ1-2, with D perhaps TRBD1 (5 bases). Trimming shortened V by 2 bases and J by 5 bases, and 13 bases separated the two germline ends. CDR3 length: 14 amino acids. CDR1 and CDR2 from the germline V gene are SGHDT and YYEEEE. The CDR3 DNA is TGTGCCAGCAGCTTTTACGGGGGGTCATATGGCTACACCTTC. Amino acids: CASSFYGGSYGYTF.

The chain has TRBV11-3 and TRBJ2-7; D not certain. Trimming cost V 5 bases and J 7 bases, with 15 bases left between them. The CDR3 sequence is 13 residues long. Germline values: CDR1 SGHNT, CDR2 YENEEA. The CDR3 loop is CASSLSLQQEQYF. The CDR3 nucleotides read TGTGCCAGCAGCCTCTCCCTCCAACAAGAGCAGTACTTC.

The gene calls are TRBV6-4 and TRBJ2-3; the match to TRBD2 covers 8 bases. CDR3 length: 15 amino acids. Trimming removed 2 bases from V and 0 bases from J; junction bases left unmatched: 1. CDR1 is MRHNA and CDR2 is SNTAGT in the germline V gene. Here the CDR3 reads CASSDASGSTDTQYF. In DNA form, the CDR3 reads TGTGCCAGCAGTGACGCTAGCGGGAGCACAGATACGCAGTATTTT.

There are many counts of this clone. One end of the junction varies from germline; a read error may be responsible. V and J are TRBV7-6 and TRBJ2-1, with D possibly matching TRBD1 (5 bases). Per the germline V gene, CDR1 is SGHVS and CDR2 is FNYEAQ. The CDR3 runs 14 residues. CDR3 nucleotide sequence: TGTGCCAGCAGCATAGCCCTCAGGGCTGGTGAGCAGTTCTTC. This sequence encodes CASSIALRAGEQFF.

The gene calls are TRBV29-1 and TRBJ1-1; no clear D. The CDR3 has 14 amino acids. The germline CDR1 and CDR2 sequences are SQVTM and ANQGSEA. V was trimmed by 8 bases and J by 4 bases, leaving 20 bases between them. The CDR3 DNA follows: TGCAGCTCTCCCCGCCCCGAGGTTCCCACTGAAGCTTTCTTT. Its protein is CSSPRPEVPTEAFF.

This clone turned up a few times. V usage is TRBV7-2 and J usage is TRBJ2-5, with D possibly TRBD1 on 8 matching bases. The CDR3 has 16 residues. CDR1 is SGHTA, CDR2 FQGNSA, per germline. V dropped 4 bases and J dropped 5 bases, with 20 bases sitting between them. CDR3 DNA sequence: TGTGCCAGCAGCTCGCCACAGGGGGGGGTGAGGGAGACCCAGTACTTC. It yields the protein CASSSPQGGVRETQYF.

This clone was counted between two and nine times. The chain recombines TRBV5-6 with TRBJ2-1; D is possibly TRBD2 (5 bases). CDR1 SGHDT and CDR2 YYEEEE come from the germline V gene. The CDR3 totals 13 residues. Trimming took off 3 bases at V and 10 bases at J, with 14 bases between the two ends. CDR3 loop: CASSSPGIEEQFF. For the CDR3, the DNA is TGTGCCAGCAGCTCCCCGGGGATTGAGGAGCAGTTCTTC.

This clone was found many times. V gene TRBV6-8 combines with J gene TRBJ2-7; D tentatively reads TRBD1 or TRBD2 (5 bases each). Between the trimmed V and J ends, which lost 7 bases and 2 bases, there was a span of 24 bases. Germline V gene lookup returns CDR1 MNHGY and CDR2 SAAAGT. The CDR3 is 17 residues long. CDR3 residues: CASNHGAADAAAYEQYF. CDR3 sequence (DNA): TGTGCCAGCAATCACGGGGCAGCGGATGCAGCGGCCTACGAGCAGTACTTC.

This rearrangement joins TRBV11-2 to TRBJ2-3; tentatively, D is TRBD2 (6 bases). Germline CDR1 SGHAT, CDR2 FQNNGV. The CDR3 runs 17 residues. V was cut by 5 bases and J by 3 bases, with 21 bases left in between. The CDR3 sequence is CASSISEGRLVTDTQYF. CDR3 sequence (DNA): TGTGCCAGCAGCATATCGGAGGGCCGTTTGGTTACAGATACGCAGTATTTT.

The V and J genes are TRBV7-3 and TRBJ2-2; TRBD2 matches at 14 bases. Germline V lookup: CDR1 SGHTA, CDR2 FQGTGA. Trimming at V came to 4 bases and at J to 5 bases, leaving 3 bases not matched to a gene. This CDR3 spans 16 amino acids. The CDR3 DNA sequence: TGTGCCAGCAGCTCGGGACTAGCGGGAGTTACCGGGGAGCTGTTTTTT. Protein: CASSSGLAGVTGELFF.